The T cell receptor beta chain under discussion was sequenced for a study of graft-versus-host responses after intestinal transplantation. The method was immunoSEQ multiplex PCR; TCRdb's version includes in-frame clones alone and lacks a portion of them. The table includes some 95,000 clones, roughly nine tenths detected once. A remark on this clone: The target antigen is unknown.

In germline, CDR1 is MNHEY, CDR2 SVGAGI. The CDR3 covers 14 residues. V was cut by 2 bases and J by 6 bases, with 12 bases left in between. Sequencing used unstimulated CD8+ T cells sorted from spleen or lymph node cells, obtained before intestinal transplant. The chain links TRBV6-5 to TRBJ2-3, with D perhaps TRBD1 (5 bases). This TCR came from a human donor who received an intestinal transplant. This chain's CDR3 is CASSYQAGWDTQYF. The CDR3 DNA is TGTGCCAGCAGTTACCAGGCAGGGTGGGATACGCAGTATTTT.